This TCR beta chain was profiled in a study of beta chain features in type 1 diabetes. Whole-study context: Sorted cell examination encompassed 100,000,000 or so cells across all samples. Findings of the study overall: Shorter TCRB CDR3s, moderately but significantly so, marked every one of the four CD4+ subsets in Type 1 diabetes patients.

This CDR3 region has 13 residues. Germline V lookup: CDR1 SGHRS, CDR2 YFSETQ. Trimming took 4 bases from V and 5 from J; bases not matched to a gene: 5. Every donor provided one heparinised blood draw, which averaged approximately 100 mL. Each sorted fraction was over 95% pure. There are a few counts of this clone. Antigen unknown. All of the isolated RNA was reverse transcribed, so expressed TCRB transcripts were sequenced. Profiling relied on immunoSEQ multiplex PCR, and the TCRdb table lists in-frame clones only, not all of them. Among 600,000 to 700,000 clones listed, roughly 12% were seen once. Sequenced: naive CD4+ T cells from blood. The V and J genes are TRBV5-1 and TRBJ1-2, with 7 bases identical to TRBD1. This clonotype was obtained from a man younger than 45 with type 1 diabetes. CDR3 in amino acids: CASSNGQEYGYTF. The CDR3 DNA reads as TGCGCCAGCAGCAACGGACAGGAATATGGCTACACCTTC.